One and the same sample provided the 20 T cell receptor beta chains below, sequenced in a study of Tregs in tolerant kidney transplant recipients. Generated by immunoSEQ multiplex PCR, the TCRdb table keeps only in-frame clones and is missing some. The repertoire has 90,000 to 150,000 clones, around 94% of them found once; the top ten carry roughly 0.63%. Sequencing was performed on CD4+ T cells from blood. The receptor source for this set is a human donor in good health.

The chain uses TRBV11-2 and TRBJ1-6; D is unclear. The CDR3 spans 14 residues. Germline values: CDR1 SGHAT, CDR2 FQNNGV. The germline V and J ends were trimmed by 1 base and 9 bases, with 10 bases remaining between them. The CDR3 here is CASSLGAASSPLHF. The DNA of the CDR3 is TGTGCCAGCAGCTTAGGGGCAGCCAGTTCACCCCTCCACTTT.

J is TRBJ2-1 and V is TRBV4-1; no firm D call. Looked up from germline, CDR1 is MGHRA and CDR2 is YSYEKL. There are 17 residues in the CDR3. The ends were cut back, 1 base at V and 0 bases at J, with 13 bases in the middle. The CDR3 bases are TGCGCCAGCAGCCAAGGGGGTAAGCAGAGCTCCTACAATGAGCAGTTCTTC. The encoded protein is CASSQGGKQSSYNEQFF.

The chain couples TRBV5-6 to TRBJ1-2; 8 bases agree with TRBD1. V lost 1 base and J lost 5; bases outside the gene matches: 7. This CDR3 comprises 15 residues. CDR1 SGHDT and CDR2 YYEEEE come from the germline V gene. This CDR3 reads CASSLSDRETYGYTF. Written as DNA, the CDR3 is TGTGCCAGCAGCTTGTCGGACAGGGAAACTTATGGCTACACCTTC.

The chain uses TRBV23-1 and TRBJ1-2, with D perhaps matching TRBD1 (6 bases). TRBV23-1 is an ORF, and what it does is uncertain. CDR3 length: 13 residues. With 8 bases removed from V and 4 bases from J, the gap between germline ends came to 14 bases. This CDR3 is CASGRQAGYGYTF. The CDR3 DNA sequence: TGCGCCAGCGGGAGACAGGCTGGCTATGGCTACACCTTC.

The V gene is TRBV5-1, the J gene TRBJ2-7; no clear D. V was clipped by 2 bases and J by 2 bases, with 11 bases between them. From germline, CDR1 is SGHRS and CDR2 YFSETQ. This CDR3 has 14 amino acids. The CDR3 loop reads CASSLSPFTYEQYF. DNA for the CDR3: TGCGCCAGCAGCTTATCCCCCTTTACCTACGAGCAGTACTTC.

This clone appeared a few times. The CDR3, as DNA: TGTGCCAGCAGGCCTACTGGGCAGACCAATCAGCCCCAGCATTTT. Encoded protein: CASRPTGQTNQPQHF. This sequence joins TRBV2 and TRBJ1-5; D remains unclear. V was cut by 6 bases and J by 3 bases, with 15 bases left in between. Germline V gene lookup returns CDR1 SNHLY and CDR2 FYNNEI. The CDR3 is 15 amino acids.

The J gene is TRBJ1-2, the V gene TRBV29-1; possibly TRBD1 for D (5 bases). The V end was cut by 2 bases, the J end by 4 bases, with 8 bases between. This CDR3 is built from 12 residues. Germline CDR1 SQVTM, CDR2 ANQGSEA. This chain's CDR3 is CSVERGFYGYTF. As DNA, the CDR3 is TGCAGCGTTGAACGGGGGTTCTATGGCTACACCTTC.

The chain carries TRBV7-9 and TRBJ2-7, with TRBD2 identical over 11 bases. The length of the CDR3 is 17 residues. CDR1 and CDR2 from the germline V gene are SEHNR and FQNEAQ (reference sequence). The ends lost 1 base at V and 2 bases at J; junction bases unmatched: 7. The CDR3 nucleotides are TGTGCCAGCAGCTTAGGAGCTAGCGGGAGGTCCCCCTACGAGCAGTACTTC. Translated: CASSLGASGRSPYEQYF.

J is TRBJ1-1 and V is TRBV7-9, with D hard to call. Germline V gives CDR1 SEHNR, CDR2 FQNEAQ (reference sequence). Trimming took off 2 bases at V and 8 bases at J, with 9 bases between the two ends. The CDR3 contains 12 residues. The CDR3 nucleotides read TGTGCCAGCAGCTTACTTTTGCCGGAAGCTTTCTTT. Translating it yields CASSLLLPEAFF.

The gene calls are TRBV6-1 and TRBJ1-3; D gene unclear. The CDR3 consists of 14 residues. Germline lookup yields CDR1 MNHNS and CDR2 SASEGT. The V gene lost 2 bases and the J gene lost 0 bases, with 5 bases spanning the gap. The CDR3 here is CASSEQGSGNTIYF. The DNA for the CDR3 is TGTGCCAGCAGTGAACAAGGCTCTGGAAACACCATATATTTT.

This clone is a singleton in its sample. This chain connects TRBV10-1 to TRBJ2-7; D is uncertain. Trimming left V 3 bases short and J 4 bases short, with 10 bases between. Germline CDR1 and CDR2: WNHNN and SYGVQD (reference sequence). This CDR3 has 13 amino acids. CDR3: CASSDSHEYEQYF. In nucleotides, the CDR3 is TGCGCCAGCAGTGACTCACACGAATACGAGCAGTACTTC.

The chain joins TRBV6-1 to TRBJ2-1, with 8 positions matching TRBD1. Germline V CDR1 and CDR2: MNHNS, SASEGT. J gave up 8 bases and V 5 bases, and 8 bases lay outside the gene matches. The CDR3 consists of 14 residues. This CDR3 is CASSPRTGRDEQFF. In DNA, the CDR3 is TGTGCCAGCAGTCCCCGGACAGGGCGCGATGAGCAGTTCTTC.

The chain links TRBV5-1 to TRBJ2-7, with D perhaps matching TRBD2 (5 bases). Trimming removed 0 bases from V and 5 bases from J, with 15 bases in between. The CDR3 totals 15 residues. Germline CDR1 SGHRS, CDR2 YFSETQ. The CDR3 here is CASSLGGGLGHEQYF. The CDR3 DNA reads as TGCGCCAGCAGCTTGGGCGGCGGGCTAGGCCACGAGCAGTACTTC.

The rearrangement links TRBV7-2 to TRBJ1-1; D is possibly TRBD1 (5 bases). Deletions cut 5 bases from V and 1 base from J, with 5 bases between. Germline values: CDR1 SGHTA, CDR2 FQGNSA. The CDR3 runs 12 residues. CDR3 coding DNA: TGTGCCAGCAGCGACAGGAACACTGAAGCTTTCTTT. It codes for CASSDRNTEAFF.

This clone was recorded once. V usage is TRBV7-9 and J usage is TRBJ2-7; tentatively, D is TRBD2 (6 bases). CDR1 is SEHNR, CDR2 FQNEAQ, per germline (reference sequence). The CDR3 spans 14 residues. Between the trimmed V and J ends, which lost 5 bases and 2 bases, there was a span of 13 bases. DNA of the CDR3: TGTGCCAGCAGCCCCCGGGGGACGACCTACGAGCAGTACTTC. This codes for CASSPRGTTYEQYF.

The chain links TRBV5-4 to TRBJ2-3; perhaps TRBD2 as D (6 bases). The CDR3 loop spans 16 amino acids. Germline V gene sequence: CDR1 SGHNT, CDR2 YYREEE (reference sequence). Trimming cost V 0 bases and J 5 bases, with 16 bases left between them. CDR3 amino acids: CASSLVPGEVIDTQYF. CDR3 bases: TGTGCCAGCAGCTTGGTCCCGGGAGAGGTTATAGATACGCAGTATTTT. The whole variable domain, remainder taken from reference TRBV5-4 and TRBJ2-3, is ETGVTQSPTHLIKTRGQQVTLRCSSQSGHNTVSWYQQALGQGPQFIFQYYREEENGRGNFPPRFSGLQFPNYSSELNVNALELDDSALYLCASSLVPGEVIDTQYFGPGTRLTVL.

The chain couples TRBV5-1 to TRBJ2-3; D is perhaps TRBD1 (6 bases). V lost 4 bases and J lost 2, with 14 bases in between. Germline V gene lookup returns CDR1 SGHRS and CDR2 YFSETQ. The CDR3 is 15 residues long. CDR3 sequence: CASSQGGRDTDTQYF. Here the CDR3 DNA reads TGCGCCAGCAGCCAAGGGGGTAGGGACACAGATACGCAGTATTTT.

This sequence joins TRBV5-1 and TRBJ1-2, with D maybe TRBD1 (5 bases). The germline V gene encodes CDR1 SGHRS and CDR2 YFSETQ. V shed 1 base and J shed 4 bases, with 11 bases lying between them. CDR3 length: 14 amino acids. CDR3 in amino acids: CASSLFGGTYGYTF. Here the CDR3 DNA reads TGCGCCAGCAGCTTGTTCGGGGGGACCTATGGCTACACCTTC.

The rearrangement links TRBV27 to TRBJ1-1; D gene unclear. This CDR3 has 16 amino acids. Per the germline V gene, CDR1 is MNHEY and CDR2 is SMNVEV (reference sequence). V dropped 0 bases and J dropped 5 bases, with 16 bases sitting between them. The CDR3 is CASSLSPRPGRTEAFF. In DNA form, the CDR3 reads TGTGCCAGCAGTTTATCCCCAAGACCCGGGAGAACTGAAGCTTTCTTT.

CDR3 sequence: CASSQETSGAVHEQYF. In DNA form, the CDR3 reads TGCGCCAGCAGCCAAGAAACTAGCGGGGCAGTCCACGAGCAGTACTTC. The chain joins TRBV4-1 to TRBJ2-7; 10 bases fit TRBD2. Germline V gene sequence: CDR1 MGHRA, CDR2 YSYEKL. Germline trimming cut 0 bases from V and 5 bases from J; bases unmatched to any gene: 7. This CDR3 spans 16 amino acids.